The clone carrying this T cell receptor (beta chain) was recorded many times. Its antigen remains unknown. From germline, CDR1 is MNHEY and CDR2 SVGAGI. Deletions cut 6 bases from V and 4 bases from J, with 15 bases between. This CDR3 is 14 amino acids long. Individually, cDNA molecules had unique molecular identifiers attached to them. TCRdb reanalysed the 5' RACE reads using MiXCR and keeps one entry per CDR3 protein. The sample contains tens of thousands of distinct CDR3 sequences, approximately 6.1% of which appear only once. This sample is part of a study of early T cells in non-severe SARS-CoV-2 infection. Across the study: The authors sequenced bulk RNA from unsorted whole blood, leaving chains unpaired.

Study-wide results and caveats: Sequences matched to VDJdb favored anti-spike CD8 responses, while private and CD4 specificities were missed.

Sequencing was performed on whole blood, taken at baseline. This sequence was found in an adult who was a healthcare worker with PCR-confirmed SARS-CoV-2 infection or an uninfected control (not recorded which). This chain connects TRBV6-5 to TRBJ1-1; D unclear. CDR3 residues: CASRNRLRGTEAFF. In DNA form, the CDR3 reads TGTGCCAGCAGGAATAGGCTCCGTGGCACTGAAGCTTTCTTT.